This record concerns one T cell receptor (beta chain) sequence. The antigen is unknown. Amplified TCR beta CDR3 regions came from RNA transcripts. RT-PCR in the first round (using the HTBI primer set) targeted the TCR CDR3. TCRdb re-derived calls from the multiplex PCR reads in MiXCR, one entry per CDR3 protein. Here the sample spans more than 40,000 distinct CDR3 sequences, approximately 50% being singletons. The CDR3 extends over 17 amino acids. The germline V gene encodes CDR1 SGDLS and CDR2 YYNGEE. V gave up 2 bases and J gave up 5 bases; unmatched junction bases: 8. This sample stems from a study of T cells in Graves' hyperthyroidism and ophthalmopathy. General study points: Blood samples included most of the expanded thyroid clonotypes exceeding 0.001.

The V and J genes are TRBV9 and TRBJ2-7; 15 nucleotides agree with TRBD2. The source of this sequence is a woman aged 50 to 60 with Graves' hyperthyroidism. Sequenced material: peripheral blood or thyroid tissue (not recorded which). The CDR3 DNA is TGTGCCAGCAGCGTCGGACTAGCGGGAGGGCCATCGAACGAGCAGTACTTC. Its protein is CASSVGLAGGPSNEQYF.